The next 6 T cell receptor beta chains were all read from a single sample in a study of CD8 T cells in ankylosing spondylitis. TCRdb ran MiXCR on the 5' RACE reads and lists one entry per CDR3 protein. The sample consists of approximately 250,000 distinct CDR3 sequences, 30% to 35% of them appearing once. The specimen sequenced was blood, either unsorted or a sorted T cell fraction (not recorded which). The receptors derive from a male donor with ankylosing spondylitis or in good health (not recorded which).

This clonotype has a handful of counts. This sequence joins TRBV29-1 and TRBJ1-2; D is undetermined. The CDR3 totals 15 residues. V lost 2 bases and J lost 0, with 13 bases in between. Germline CDR1 and CDR2: SQVTM and ANQGSEA. The CDR3 coding sequence is TGCAGCGTTGAACCGAAACAGCAGACTAACTATGGCTACACCTTC. This sequence encodes CSVEPKQQTNYGYTF.

This clonotype was counted between two and nine times. The junction departs from the called germline gene at one end, perhaps through a read error. The CDR3 loop is CASSVDSHNEQFF. CDR3 sequence (DNA): TGTGCCAGCAGTGTCGACTCCCACAATGAGCAGTTCTTC. The chain recombines TRBV28 with TRBJ2-1; the D is unclear. CDR3 length: 13 residues. Germline V gives CDR1 MDHEN, CDR2 SYDVKM.

The V and J genes are TRBV7-2 and TRBJ2-7; 7 bases align to TRBD2. Germline V gives CDR1 SGHTA, CDR2 FQGNSA. The CDR3 length is 13 residues. J lost 4 bases, V lost 10 bases, and 10 bases had no gene match. The DNA of the CDR3 is TGTGCCACCACCGTGGGGGGGGTTTACGAGCAGTACTTC. This translates into CATTVGGVYEQYF. The full variable domain, in which reference TRBV7-2 and TRBJ2-7 provide the parts outside the CDR3, is GAGVSQSPSNKVTEKGKDVELRCDPISGHTALYWYRQSLGQGLEFLIYFQGNSAPDKSGLPSDRFSAERTGGSVSTLTIQRTQQEDSAVYLCATTVGGVYEQYFGPGTRLTVT.

This clonotype came up a few times. This chain uses TRBV29-1 with TRBJ2-5; unclear D gene. The V gene's germline CDR1 is SQVTM and CDR2 ANQGSEA. Trimming removed 4 bases from V and 4 bases from J, with 10 bases in between. The length of the CDR3 is 12 residues. CDR3 region: CSVVFVGETQYF. CDR3 bases: TGCAGCGTTGTCTTTGTGGGAGAGACCCAGTACTTC.

This rearrangement joins TRBV4-2 to TRBJ2-2, with D perhaps TRBD1 (5 bases). Germline V gives CDR1 LGHNA, CDR2 YNFKEQ. This CDR3 spans 14 amino acids. V gave up 1 base and J gave up 5 bases, with 8 bases separating them. CDR3 in amino acids: CASSQAPGTGELFF. The CDR3, as DNA: TGTGCCAGCAGCCAAGCCCCAGGGACCGGGGAGCTGTTTTTT.

This clonotype was detected only a few times. This chain joins TRBV10-3 and TRBJ1-1, with 10 bases aligning to TRBD1. CDR3 length: 13 amino acids. CDR1 is ENHRY, CDR2 SYGVKD, per germline. V lost 7 bases, J lost 6 bases, and 5 bases stayed unmatched. The DNA for the CDR3 is TGTGCCATCACCTTAGGACAGGGGGCTGAAGCTTTCTTT. It is translated as CAITLGQGAEAFF.